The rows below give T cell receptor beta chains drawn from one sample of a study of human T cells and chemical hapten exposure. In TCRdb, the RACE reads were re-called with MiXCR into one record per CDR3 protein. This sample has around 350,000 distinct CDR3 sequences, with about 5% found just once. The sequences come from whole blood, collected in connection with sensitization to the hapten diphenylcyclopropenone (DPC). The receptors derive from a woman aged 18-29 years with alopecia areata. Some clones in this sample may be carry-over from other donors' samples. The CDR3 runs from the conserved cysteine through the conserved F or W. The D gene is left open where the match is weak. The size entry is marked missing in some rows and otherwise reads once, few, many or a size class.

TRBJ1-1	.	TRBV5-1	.	TGCGCCAGCAGCTTGGTTAGGGCGGGAAGGGCTGAAGCTTTCTTT	CASSLVRAGRAEAFF
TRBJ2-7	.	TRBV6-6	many	TGTGCCAGCAGTTCCCTGGGACACACCTTCTACGAGCAGTACTTC	CASSSLGHTFYEQYF
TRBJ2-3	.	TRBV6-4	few	TGTGCCAGCATTCGAAAAGGGACAGATACGCAGTATTTT	CASIRKGTDTQYF
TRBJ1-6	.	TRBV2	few	TGTGCCAGCAGTGACAGGGGAGACTATAATTCACCCCTCCACTTT	CASSDRGDYNSPLHF
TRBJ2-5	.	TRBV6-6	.	TGTGCCAGCAGTTACTCTTCCAGGGGGGTAAAGACCCAGTACTTC	CASSYSSRGVKTQYF
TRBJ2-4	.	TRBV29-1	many	TGCAGCGCCTTTAGTACCAAAAACATTCAGTACTTC	CSAFSTKNIQYF
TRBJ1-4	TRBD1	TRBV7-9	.	TGTGCCAGCAGCTTAGGGAGACAGGGTATCAATGAAAAACTGTTTTTT	CASSLGRQGINEKLFF
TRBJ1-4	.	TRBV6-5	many	TGTGCCAGTAGAGACGCCAGCACTAGTGAAAAACTGTTTTTT	CASRDASTSEKLFF
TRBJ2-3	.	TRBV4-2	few	TGTGCCAGCAGCCAAGATTGGGTAGGGGTCGGGGATACGCAGTATTTT	CASSQDWVGVGDTQYF
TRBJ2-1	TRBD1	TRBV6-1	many	TGTGCCAGCAGTGAATTGACAGGGAGTACCGATGAGCAGTTCTTC	CASSELTGSTDEQFF
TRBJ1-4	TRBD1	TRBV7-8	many	TGTGCCAGCAGCACCGGACAGGGGCCTAATGAAAAACTGTTTTTT	CASSTGQGPNEKLFF
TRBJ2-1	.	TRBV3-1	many	TGTGCCAGCAGCCAAGGGGACTACAATGAGCAGTTCTTC	CASSQGDYNEQFF
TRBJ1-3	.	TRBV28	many	TGTGCCAGCAGCTACGCAGGGGTAGCTGGAAACACCATATATTTT	CASSYAGVAGNTIYF
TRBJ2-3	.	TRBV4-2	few	TGTGCCAGCAGCCAAGAGAGGGGGACAGATACGCAGTATTTT	CASSQERGTDTQYF
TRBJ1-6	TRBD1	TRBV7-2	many	TGTGCCAGCAGCTATAGACAGGGAGGTGGTTCACCCCTCCACTTT	CASSYRQGGGSPLHF
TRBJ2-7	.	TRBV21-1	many	TGTGCCAGCAGCAACTCCGGGACAAGTCGGTTC	CASSNSGTSRF
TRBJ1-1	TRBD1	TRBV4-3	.	TGCGCCAGCAGCCGAGAGGACAGGGGGCTCACTGAAGCTTTCTTT	CASSREDRGLTEAFF
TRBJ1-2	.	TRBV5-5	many	TGTGCCAGCAGCCCCTCCGTGGGGATGATCTATGGCTACACCTTC	CASSPSVGMIYGYTF
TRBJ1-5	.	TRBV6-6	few	TGTGCTCTGGGGGATCAGCCCCAGCATTTT	CALGDQPQHF
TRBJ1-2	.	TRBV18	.	TGTGCCAGCTCACCCCAGGACGGTAACTATGGCTACACCTTC	CASSPQDGNYGYTF
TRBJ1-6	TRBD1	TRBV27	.	TGTGCCAGCAGTTTTCACAGGGGAGGTTCACCCCTCCACTTT	CASSFHRGGSPLHF
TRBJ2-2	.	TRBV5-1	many	TGCGCCAGCAGGGCGAACACCGGGGAGCTGTTTTTT	CASRANTGELFF
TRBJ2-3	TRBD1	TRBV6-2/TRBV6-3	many	TGTGCCAGCAGTTACGGGACAGGGGGAACAGATACGCAGTATTTT	CASSYGTGGTDTQYF
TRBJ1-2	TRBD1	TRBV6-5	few	TGTGCCAGCTCCCAAACGGGACAGACCTATGGCTACACCTTC	CASSQTGQTYGYTF
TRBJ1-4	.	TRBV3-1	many	TGTGCCAGCAGCCAAGGCGTATGGCGGGAAAAACTGTTTTTT	CASSQGVWREKLFF
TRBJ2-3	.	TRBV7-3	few	TGTGCCAGCAGCTCCTTTTACCCACAGGAGGGGAGCCGAGATACGCAGTATTTT	CASSSFYPQEGSRDTQYF
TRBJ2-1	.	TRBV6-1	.	TGTGCCAGCAGAAAAGAAATCGTAGGGACACGGAGAATAAGCTCCTACAATGAGCAGTTCTTC	CASRKEIVGTRRISSYNEQFF
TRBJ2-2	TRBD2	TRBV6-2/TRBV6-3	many	TGTGCCAGCAGTTACCTGCGGGGGGCCCCATTTGAATCCACCGGGGAGCTGTTTTTT	CASSYLRGAPFESTGELFF
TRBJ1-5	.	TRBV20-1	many	TGCAGTGCTCGCTCCAACACTGGAGGCAATCAGCCCCAGCATTTT	CSARSNTGGNQPQHF
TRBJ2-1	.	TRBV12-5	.	TGTGCTAGTGGTTTGGTACAAGGGGCTTCGGGAAATGAGCAGTTCTTC	CASGLVQGASGNEQFF
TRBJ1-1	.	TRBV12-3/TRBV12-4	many	TGTGCCAGCAGTCCACCCTGGACGGTAAACACTGAAGCTTTCTTT	CASSPPWTVNTEAFF
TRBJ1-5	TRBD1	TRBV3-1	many	TGTGCCAGCAGCCGGGGGACAGGGGCGGATCAGCCCCAGCATTTT	CASSRGTGADQPQHF
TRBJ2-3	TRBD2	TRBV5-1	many	TGCGCCAGCAGCTATAAAAGGACGGCGGGGGAAGACTCAGATACGCAGTATTTT	CASSYKRTAGEDSDTQYF
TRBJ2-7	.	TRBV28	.	TGTGCCAGCAGTTTCGGTAGGACTGGGAGCGAGCAGTACTTC	CASSFGRTGSEQYF
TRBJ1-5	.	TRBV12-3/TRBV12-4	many	TGTGCCAGCAGCTTAGGGGCAGGGTTTCAGCCCCAGCATTTT	CASSLGAGFQPQHF
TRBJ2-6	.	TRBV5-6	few	TGTGCCAGCAGCGGGACCGGGACGTTTGTAGCTGGGGCCAACGTCCTGACTTTC	CASSGTGTFVAGANVLTF
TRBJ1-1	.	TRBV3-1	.	TGTGCCAGCAGCCAGTGGCCCGCCCCTACTGAAGCTTTCTTT	CASSQWPAPTEAFF
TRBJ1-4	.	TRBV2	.	TGTGCCAGCAGTGATGTCTGGAATGAAAAACTGTTTTTT	CASSDVWNEKLFF
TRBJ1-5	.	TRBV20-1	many	TGCAGTGCTAGATTATCACTCCGAACTGGCAATCAGCCCCAGCATTTT	CSARLSLRTGNQPQHF
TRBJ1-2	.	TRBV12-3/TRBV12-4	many	TGTGCCAGCAGTTTTAGGCCGTATGGCTACACCTTC	CASSFRPYGYTF
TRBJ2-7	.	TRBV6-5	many	TGTGCCAGCAGTTACTCGAGAGAGGGGGGTTACGAGCAGTACTTC	CASSYSREGGYEQYF
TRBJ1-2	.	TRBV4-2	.	TGTGCCAGCAGCCAAGATCCGCCCCCACTCTATGGCTACACCTTC	CASSQDPPPLYGYTF
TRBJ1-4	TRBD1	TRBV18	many	TGTGCCAGCTCACCGCAGGACAGGCCTAATGAAAAACTGTTTTTT	CASSPQDRPNEKLFF
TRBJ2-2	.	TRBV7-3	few	TGTGCCAGCAGCTTAGGCGGGGAGTCGACCGGGGAGCTGTTTTTT	CASSLGGESTGELFF
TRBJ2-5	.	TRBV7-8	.	TGTGCCAGCAGCTTAGCGGGGGGGCTACATGGAGAGACCCAGTACTTC	CASSLAGGLHGETQYF
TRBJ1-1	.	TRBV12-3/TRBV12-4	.	TGTGCCAGCAGTTTAGGGCAGACACTTCTTTTAGAAGCTTTCTTT	CASSLGQTLLLEAFF
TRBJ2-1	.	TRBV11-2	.	TGTGCCAGCAGCTTGCGACTACCCTCCTACAATGAGCAGTTCTTC	CASSLRLPSYNEQFF
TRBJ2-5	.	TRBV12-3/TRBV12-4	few	TGTGCCAGCAGTGTAAGGGTGCGGGAGACCCAGTACTTC	CASSVRVRETQYF
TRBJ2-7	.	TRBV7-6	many	TGTGCCAGCAGCTTAGGGGGGGAAGCCTACGAGCAGTACTTC	CASSLGGEAYEQYF
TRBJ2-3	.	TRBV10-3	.	TGTGCCATCGCGAGAAGTCACCTCGAAAGCACAGATACGCAGTATTTT	CAIARSHLESTDTQYF
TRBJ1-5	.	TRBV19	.	TGTGCCAGTAGTATCTGGTCGGGCAGGGAAGGGCCCCAGCATTTT	CASSIWSGREGPQHF
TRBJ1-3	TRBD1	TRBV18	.	TGTGCCAGCTCACCCCCCGGGACAGGGGTTGGAAACACCATATATTTT	CASSPPGTGVGNTIYF
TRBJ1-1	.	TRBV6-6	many	TGTGCCAGCAGGTCAGGGGCGGGGGACACTGAAGCTTTCTTT	CASRSGAGDTEAFF
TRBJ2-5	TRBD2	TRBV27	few	TGTGCCAGCAGTTTAACGGGACTAGCGGTCCAAGAGACCCAGTACTTC	CASSLTGLAVQETQYF
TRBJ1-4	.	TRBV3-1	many	TGTGCCAGCAGCCCGTCCCCCAGTGCAACTAATGAAAAACTGTTTTTT	CASSPSPSATNEKLFF
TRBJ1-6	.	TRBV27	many	TGTGCCAGCAGCCCAGTAGATATCTATAATTCACCCCTCCACTTT	CASSPVDIYNSPLHF
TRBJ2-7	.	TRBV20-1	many	TGCAGTGCCACCCCCCAGGGACGAAACGAGCAGTACTTC	CSATPQGRNEQYF